This entry features one T cell receptor (beta chain) sequence. Germline is not matched at one junction end, which may reflect a read error. Germline CDR1 is LNHDA and CDR2 is SQIVND (reference sequence). This CDR3 is built from 13 residues. In TCRdb, the 5' RACE reads were re-called with MiXCR into one record per CDR3 protein. The table records about 43,000 distinct CDR3 sequences, over 25% of them present only once. This sequence originates from a female donor with breast cancer. The sample comprised memory CD4+ T cells sorted from a lymph node. Documented subset: memory CD4+ T cells, CD4+CD45RO+CD25-. The rearrangement links TRBV19 to TRBJ1-1; D unresolved. The CDR3 nucleotides are TGTGCCAGTAGTATCACGTCGAACACTGAAGCCTTCTTT. This translates into CASSITSNTEAFF.